The 3 T cell receptor beta chains below come from one sample, sequenced in a study of long-term antiretroviral therapy in people with HIV. Sequencing used immunoSEQ v3.0 at survey level. Profiling relied on immunoSEQ multiplex PCR, and the TCRdb table lists in-frame clones only, not all of them. Of some 16,000 clones detected, roughly 90% appear once; the ten largest clones hold approximately 12%. Sample: unsorted PBMCs, taken 0.7 years before starting antiretroviral therapy. The source is a man between 50 and 59 years old with HIV.

This sequence joins TRBV7-7 and TRBJ2-2; D not certain. Per germline, CDR1 SSHAT and CDR2 FNYEAQ (reference sequence). The length of the CDR3 is 14 residues. The germline V and J ends were trimmed by 0 bases and 5 bases, with 7 bases remaining between them. The chain's CDR3 is CASSLAVDTGELFF. CDR3 in DNA: TGTGCCAGCAGCTTAGCGGTGGATACCGGGGAGCTGTTTTTT. The full variable domain, with the rest looked up from reference TRBV7-7 and TRBJ2-2, is GAGVSQSPRYKVTKRGQDVTLRCDPISSHATLYWYQQALGQGPEFLTYFNYEAQPDKSGLPSDRFSAERPEGSISTLTIQRTEQRDSAMYRCASSLAVDTGELFFGEGSRLTVL.

The rearrangement joins TRBV7-9 to TRBJ2-4; D is tentatively TRBD1 or TRBD2 (5 bases each). Trimming pared 6 bases from V and 2 bases from J, leaving 20 bases between. The CDR3 covers 17 residues. Germline V gene data show CDR1 as SEHNR and CDR2 as FQNEAQ (reference sequence). The chain's CDR3 is CASRPDRDGKTKNIQYF. In DNA, the CDR3 is TGTGCCAGCAGACCCGACCGGGACGGCAAAACCAAAAACATTCAGTACTTC.

The chain joins TRBV30 to TRBJ2-5; no definite D call. The CDR3 spans 12 residues. V lost 2 bases to trimming and J lost 1 base, with 5 bases between them. CDR1 is GTSNPN, CDR2 SVGIG, per germline (reference sequence). CDR3 loop: CAWSHGQETQYF. Here the CDR3 DNA reads TGTGCCTGGAGTCACGGCCAAGAGACCCAGTACTTC.